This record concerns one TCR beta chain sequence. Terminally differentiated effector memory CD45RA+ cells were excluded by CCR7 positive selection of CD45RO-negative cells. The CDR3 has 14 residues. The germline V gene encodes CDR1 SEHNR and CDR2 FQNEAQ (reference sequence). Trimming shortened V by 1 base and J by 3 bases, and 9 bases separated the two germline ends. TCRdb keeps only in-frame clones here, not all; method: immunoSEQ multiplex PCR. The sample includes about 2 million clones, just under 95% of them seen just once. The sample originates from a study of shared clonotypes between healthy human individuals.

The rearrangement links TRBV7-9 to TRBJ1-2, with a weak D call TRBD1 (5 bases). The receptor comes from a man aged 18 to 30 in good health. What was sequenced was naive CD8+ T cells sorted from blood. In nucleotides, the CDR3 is TGTGCCAGCAGCTTAGATCAGGGAGACTATGGCTACACCTTC. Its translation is CASSLDQGDYGYTF. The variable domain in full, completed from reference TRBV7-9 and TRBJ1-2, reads DTGVSQNPRHKITKRGQNVTFRCDPISEHNRLYWYRQTLGQGPEFLTYFQNEAQLEKSRLLSDRFSAERPKGSFSTLEIQRTEQGDSAMYLCASSLDQGDYGYTFGSGTRLTVV.